This T cell receptor (beta chain) was obtained from a study of shared clonotypes between healthy human individuals (TCRdb year 2020). With regard to the full study: The cohort included a few men and a couple of women between 18 and 49 years of age. For each donor, CD4 naive and CD4 memory were each given three plates, CD8 naive was given two plates, and CD8 memory was given one plate. To increase sequencing depth and limit assay-specific biases, TCR repertoire library preparation and sequencing were carried out by different laboratories using diverse techniques. Each donor's leukapheresis produced roughly between roughly 0.85 and 10 billion PBMCs. To estimate repertoire size and how much clonotypes are shared between individuals, the study performed deep sequencing of blood TCR repertoires from 4 to 6 healthy adults.

Using the deep immunoSEQ assay, multiplex PCR amplified TCR CDR3 regions from genomic DNA. Extracted genomic DNA from each cell subset was spread evenly across all wells of several immunoSEQ 96-well plates, with each plate serving as a replicate. For sorted subsets, each replicate PCR was loaded with approximately 190 ng genomic DNA, equivalent to roughly 30,000 T cell genomes. Purified libraries were quantified with a Qubit 3.0 fluorometer, sized on a Bioanalyzer 2100, and re-quantified with the KAPA Library Quantification kit. Every immunoSEQ 96-well plate was sequenced on a separate single-read 150-cycle Illumina NextSeq 550 flow cell. Per the authors' processing: Because the immunoSEQ output held only junctional sequences and lacked quality scores, the filtering could not match the filtering applied to full-length reads. To assign V/J genes and CDR3, sequences were annotated against IMGT germline references using PyIR, a Python wrapper for IgBLAST v1.9. Reads were filtered out if the reads had weak V/J assignments (E-value above 1e-6), no CDR3, stop codons, out-of-frame junctions, or ambiguous translated residues. V3J clonotypes were defined as sequences sharing an identical inferred V gene, J gene, and CDR3 amino acid sequence. Percentage overlap between repertoires was calculated by dividing the number of shared unique clonotypes by the size of the smaller repertoire. Three approaches were used to assess repertoire richness: RTK rarefaction, the Chao1 estimator, and Recon v2.1 estimates of unobserved clonotypes. OLGA was used to compute generation probabilities for all TCRbeta clonotypes that the gDNA method yielded from four donors. TCRdb provides this immuneACCESS table in a form limited to in-frame rearrangements. Some clones are lacking; in checked studies, under half of them reflect an unresolved V gene, and why the rest are absent is not known. The V and J calls and clone size are taken from that table; D and trimming were inferred from the DNA. A total of about 870,000 clones appear in this sample, 90% to 95% of them only once. The leading ten clones occupy under 30% of the sample.

CD8 naive samples were CD45RO-negative cells positively selected for CCR7, giving a CD45RA+CCR7+ population that excluded TemRA cells. Healthy HIV-negative adults with no recently reported acute infections or vaccinations were included as donors. All donors were Caucasian adults living in Nashville, Tennessee, USA. After blood collection by leukapheresis, PBMCs were isolated using Ficoll-Histopaque density gradient centrifugation and then cryopreserved in the vapor phase of liquid nitrogen. Analytical flow cytometry was used to check the purity and quantity of every magnetically sorted T cell population. Genomic DNA was isolated from each sorted fraction and quantified by UV absorbance on a Nanodrop 2000c. The CDR3 runs 13 amino acids, cysteine and phenylalanine included. The only DNA kept is the CDR3, 39 bases in frame from the first base. The CDR1 and CDR2 encoded by the germline V gene are MNHEY and SVGAGI. V and J lose 5 bases and 1 base, and a span of 6 bases separates them.

As concerns this clone: Its specific antigen is unknown. It has no much larger one-base neighbor in the sample; base qualities were not kept.

Beyond this particular receptor, the publication reports: Compared with non-shared clonotypes, clonotypes shared by all four sorted-subset donors had higher generation probabilities. Pairwise subsampling indicated that sequencing depth was expected to affect the degree of clonotype sharing among donors. Rarefaction of sorted-subset datasets indicated incomplete sequencing despite the large sequencing depth. Because the study included only a small number of donors, the genetic and exposure-history diversity represented was limited. Naive subsets generally had larger estimated clonotype richness than memory subsets. When a handful of donors were compared, the shared fraction of clonotypes was about 5% for naive CD4, 3.5% to 4% for naive CD8, about 2.5% for memory CD4, and under 0.5% for memory CD8. Sampling was restricted to blood, and TCR repertoires in tissues likely differ from the TCR repertoires found in blood.

The sequencing sample was made of naive CD8+ T cells sorted from blood. The sample's cell subset or site, from its label and the paper: CD45RA+CCR7+. The receptor comes from a man younger than 40 in good health. Recombination joined TRBV6-5 with TRBJ2-4, with the D gene not confidently named. The nucleotides read TGTGCCAGCAGTGATAGGGCCAAAAACATTCAGTACTTC. This codes for CASSDRAKNIQYF.